The source of this T cell receptor beta chain is a study of blood T cell repertoires in COVID-19. Study-level background: The study drew acute and convalescent COVID-19 samples from the United States, Italy and Spain. In each case, the material was cDNA or gDNA derived from T cells, B-cell-depleted T cells, or PBMCs.

Here immunoSEQ multiplex PCR was the method, and the copy in TCRdb shows in-frame clones only, minus some. The sample holds about 230,000 clones, over 70% seen once. The CDR3 contains 15 residues. Trimming took off 0 bases at V and 1 base at J, with 7 bases between the two ends. The germline CDR1 and CDR2 sequences are MNHEY and SMNVEV (reference sequence). Source material: peripheral blood. The V call is TRBV27, the J call TRBJ2-1; perhaps TRBD2 as D (6 bases). The receptor was isolated from a woman older than 75 with acute or convalescent COVID-19. The chain's CDR3 is CASSLSGGSYNEQFF. The CDR3 DNA reads as TGTGCCAGCAGTTTATCTGGGGGGTCCTACAATGAGCAGTTCTTC.